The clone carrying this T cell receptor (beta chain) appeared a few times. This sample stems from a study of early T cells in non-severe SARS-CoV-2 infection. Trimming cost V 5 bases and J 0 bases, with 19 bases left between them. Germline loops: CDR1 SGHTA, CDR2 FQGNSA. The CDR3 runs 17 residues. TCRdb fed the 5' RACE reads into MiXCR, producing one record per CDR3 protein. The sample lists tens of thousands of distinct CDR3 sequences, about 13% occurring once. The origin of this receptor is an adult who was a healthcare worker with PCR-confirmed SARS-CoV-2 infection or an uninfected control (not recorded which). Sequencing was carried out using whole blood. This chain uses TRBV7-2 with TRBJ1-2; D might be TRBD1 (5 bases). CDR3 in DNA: TGTGCCAGCAGCGTTCAGGGCGCGACTACGACTAACTATGGCTACACCTTC. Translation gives CASSVQGATTTNYGYTF. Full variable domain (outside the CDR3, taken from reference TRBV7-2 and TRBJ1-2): GAGVSQSPSNKVTEKGKDVELRCDPISGHTALYWYRQSLGQGLEFLIYFQGNSAPDKSGLPSDRFSAERTGGSVSTLTIQRTQQEDSAVYLCASSVQGATTTNYGYTFGSGTRLTVV.